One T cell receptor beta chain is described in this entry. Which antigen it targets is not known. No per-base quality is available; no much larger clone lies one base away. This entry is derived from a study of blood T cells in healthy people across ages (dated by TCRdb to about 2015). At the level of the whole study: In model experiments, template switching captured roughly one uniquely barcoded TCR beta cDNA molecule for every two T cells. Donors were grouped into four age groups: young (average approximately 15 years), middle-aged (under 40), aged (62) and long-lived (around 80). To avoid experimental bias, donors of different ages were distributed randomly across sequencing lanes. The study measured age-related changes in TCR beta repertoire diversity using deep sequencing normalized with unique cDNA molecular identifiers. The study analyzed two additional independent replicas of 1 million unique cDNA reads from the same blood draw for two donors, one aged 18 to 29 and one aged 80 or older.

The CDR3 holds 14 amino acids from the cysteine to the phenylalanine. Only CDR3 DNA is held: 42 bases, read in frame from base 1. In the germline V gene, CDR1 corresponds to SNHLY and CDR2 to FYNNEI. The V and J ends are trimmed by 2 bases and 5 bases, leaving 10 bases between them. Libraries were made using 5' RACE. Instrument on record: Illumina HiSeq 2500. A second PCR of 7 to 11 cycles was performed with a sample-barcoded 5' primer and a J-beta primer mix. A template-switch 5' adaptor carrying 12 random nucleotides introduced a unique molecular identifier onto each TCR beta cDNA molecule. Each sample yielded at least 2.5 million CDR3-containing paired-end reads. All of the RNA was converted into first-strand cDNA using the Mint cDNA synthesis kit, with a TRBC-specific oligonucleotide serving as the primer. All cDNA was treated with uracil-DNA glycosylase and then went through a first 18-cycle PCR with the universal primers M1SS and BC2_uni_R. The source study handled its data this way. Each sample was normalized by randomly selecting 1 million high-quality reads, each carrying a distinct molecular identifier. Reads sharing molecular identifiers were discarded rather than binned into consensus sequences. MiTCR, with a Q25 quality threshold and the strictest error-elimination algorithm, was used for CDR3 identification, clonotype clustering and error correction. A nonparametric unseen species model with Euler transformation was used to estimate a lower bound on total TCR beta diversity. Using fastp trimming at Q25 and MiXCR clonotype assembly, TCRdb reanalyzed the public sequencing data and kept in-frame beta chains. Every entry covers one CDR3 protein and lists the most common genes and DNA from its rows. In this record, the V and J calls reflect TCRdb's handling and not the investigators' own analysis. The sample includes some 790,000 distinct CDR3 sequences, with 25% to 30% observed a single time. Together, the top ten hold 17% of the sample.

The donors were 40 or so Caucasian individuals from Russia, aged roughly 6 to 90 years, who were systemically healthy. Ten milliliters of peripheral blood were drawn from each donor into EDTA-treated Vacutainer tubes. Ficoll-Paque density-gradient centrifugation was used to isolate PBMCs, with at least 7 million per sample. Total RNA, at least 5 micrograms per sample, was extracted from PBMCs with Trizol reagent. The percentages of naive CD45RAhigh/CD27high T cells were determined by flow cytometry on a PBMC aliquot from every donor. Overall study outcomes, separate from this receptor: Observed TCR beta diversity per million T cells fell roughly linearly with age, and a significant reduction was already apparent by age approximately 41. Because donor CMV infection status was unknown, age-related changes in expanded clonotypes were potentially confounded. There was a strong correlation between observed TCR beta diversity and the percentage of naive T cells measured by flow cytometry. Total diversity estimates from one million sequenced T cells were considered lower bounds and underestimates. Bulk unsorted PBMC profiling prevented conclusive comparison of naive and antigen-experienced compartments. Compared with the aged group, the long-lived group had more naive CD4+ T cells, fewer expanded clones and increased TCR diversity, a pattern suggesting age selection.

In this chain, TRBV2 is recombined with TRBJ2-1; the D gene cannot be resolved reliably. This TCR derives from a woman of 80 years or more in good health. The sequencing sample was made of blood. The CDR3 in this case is CASSERTSHNEQFF. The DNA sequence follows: TGTGCCAGCAGTGAACGGACGAGCCACAATGAGCAGTTCTTC.